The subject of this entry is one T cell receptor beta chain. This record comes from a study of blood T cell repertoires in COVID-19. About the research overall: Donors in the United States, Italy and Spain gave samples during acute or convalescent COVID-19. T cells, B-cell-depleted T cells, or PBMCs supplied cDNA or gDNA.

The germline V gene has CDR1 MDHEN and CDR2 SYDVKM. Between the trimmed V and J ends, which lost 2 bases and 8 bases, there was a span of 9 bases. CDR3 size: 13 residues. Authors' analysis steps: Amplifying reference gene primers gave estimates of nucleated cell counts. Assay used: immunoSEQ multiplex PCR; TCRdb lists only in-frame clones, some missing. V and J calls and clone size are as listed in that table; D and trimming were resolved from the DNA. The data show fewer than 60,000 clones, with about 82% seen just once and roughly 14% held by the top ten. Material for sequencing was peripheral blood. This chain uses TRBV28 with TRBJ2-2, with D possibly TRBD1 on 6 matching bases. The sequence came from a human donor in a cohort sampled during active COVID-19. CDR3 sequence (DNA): TGTGCCAGCAGTTTAGGGGGCCGGGGGGAGCTGTTTTTT. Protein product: CASSLGGRGELFF.